This entry describes one T cell receptor beta chain. What it binds is not known. A junction end diverges from the germline sequence, so it may reflect a read error. Germline assignment: CDR1 SEHNR and CDR2 FQNEAQ (reference sequence). The length of the CDR3 is 15 residues. Clinical symptoms, serum thyroxine, TRAb, thyroid ultrasound and orbital computed tomography established diagnosis. The data are from a study of T cells in Graves' hyperthyroidism and ophthalmopathy. Study findings and constraints: Separating ophthalmopathy from stable hyperthyroidism was achieved by a 13 V-J model. Most clonotypes that expanded in the thyroid above 0.001 also showed up in blood.

The investigators amplified TCR beta CDR3 regions from RNA transcripts. HTBI primers drove first-round RT-PCR of the TCR CDR3. TCRdb analysed the multiplex PCR reads with MiXCR anew, one entry per CDR3 protein. This sample carries hundreds of thousands of distinct CDR3 sequences, 40% to 55% of them seen once, and the ten largest clones take roughly 8.2%. This rearrangement joins TRBV7-9 to TRBJ1-2; TRBD1 agrees at 8 bases. Sequencing was performed on peripheral blood or thyroid tissue (not recorded which). This sequence originates from a woman aged 18 to 35 with Graves' hyperthyroidism. DNA of the CDR3: TGCGCCAGCAGCCAGATGACAGGGGCGGACTATGGCTACACCTTC. Its protein is CASSQMTGADYGYTF.